This T cell receptor beta chain was obtained from a study of cytomegalovirus exposure and HLA in healthy donors. General study results and limits: The authors later linked a missense DCLRE1C variant to TCR beta V- and J-gene trimming. Later analysis identified several of the most significant clusters that appeared linked to common viral pathogens. The study carried out a later analysis of TCR beta sequences. It associated some 17,000 of them with specific HLA alleles at a false discovery rate of 0.05.

In the PCR, 60 Vbeta and 13 Jbeta primers were used. Produced via immunoSEQ multiplex PCR; TCRdb's table is partial and in-frame only. The sample records about 110,000 clones, roughly 78% being singletons. With respect to this clone: Its specificity is unknown.

V lost 2 bases and J lost 0; bases outside the gene matches: 3. CDR3 length: 17 residues. Germline V lookup: CDR1 SGHRS, CDR2 YFSETQ. The sequence derives from a woman in her thirties or forties in good health and CMV-seronegative. The chain employs TRBV5-1 and TRBJ2-6; TRBD1 matches at 9 bases. The sample taken for sequencing was PBMCs. Here the CDR3 DNA reads TGCGCCAGCAGCTTCTCACAGGGGGCCTCTGGGGCCAACGTCCTGACTTTC. This codes for CASSFSQGASGANVLTF.